This T cell receptor beta chain was captured by sequencing in a study of CD8+ T cells in alopecia areata. Study in general: Twice a day, 5 to 10 mg of oral tofacitinib was administered to treated patients.

RNA, once extracted, was reverse transcribed into cDNA for use as the sequencing template. Profiled with immunoSEQ multiplex PCR; TCRdb holds only in-frame clones, not every one. The sample yields about 42,000 clones, about two thirds seen once. About this clone itself: The same CDR3 is also encoded by other DNA sequences in this sample.

Trimming took off 0 bases at V and 4 bases at J, with 4 bases between the two ends. CDR1 and CDR2 (germline): GTSNPN, SVGIG (reference sequence). The CDR3 covers 11 residues. Treatment indicated: oral pan-JAK inhibitor, 5-10 mg twice daily. PBMCs, the starting material, were the source of sorted CD4+ and CD8+ T cells. The rearrangement links TRBV30 to TRBJ2-7; unclear D gene. Source: CD8+ T cells sorted from blood, taken at week 4, from a patient treated with tofacitinib. The receptor was isolated from a human donor with alopecia areata. CDR3 residues: CAWSVGYEQYF. The DNA for the CDR3 is TGTGCCTGGAGTGTAGGATACGAGCAGTACTTC.